This is a list of T cell receptor beta chains from one sample in a study of blood T cell repertoires in COVID-19. The repertoire was sequenced with immunoSEQ multiplex PCR; TCRdb's copy has only in-frame clones and lacks some. The table shows approximately 250,000 clones, with roughly 86% occurring only once. Sample: peripheral blood. Source of these receptors: a man in his forties or fifties with active or convalescent COVID-19. CDR3s include the opening cysteine and the closing phenylalanine or tryptophan. The order of the fields is J gene, V gene, clone size, D gene, CDR3 DNA, CDR3 protein. The D gene is left open where the match is weak. Clone size is given for some rows only: seen once, a few or many times, or a class if the clone is expanded.

TRBJ1-6 TRBV3-1/TRBV3-2 - - TGTGCCAGCAGCCAGGAGACAGAAAATTCACCCCTCCACTTT CASSQETENSPLHF
TRBJ1-1 TRBV29-1 - - TGCAGCGGCGCCCCTGAAGCTTTCTTT CSGAPEAFF
TRBJ1-2 TRBV19 - - TGTGCCAGTAGCCCCTTTGGAGGAGAGAACTATGGCTACACCTTC CASSPFGGENYGYTF
TRBJ1-5 TRBV12-3/TRBV12-4 - TRBD1 TGTGCCAGCAGTCCCCGACAGGGCCAGCCCCAGCATTTT CASSPRQGQPQHF
TRBJ2-5 TRBV7-8 - - TGTGCCAGCAGCTTACCCCGACGGGGGACCCAGTACTTC CASSLPRRGTQYF
TRBJ1-5 TRBV6-1 - - TGTGCCAGCAGTGAAGCTGGAGGTAGCAATCAGCCCCAGCATTTT CASSEAGGSNQPQHF
TRBJ1-5 TRBV15 - - TGTGCCACCAGCAGAGATAAGGGGTTCAATCAGCCCCAGCATTTT CATSRDKGFNQPQHF
TRBJ1-6 TRBV2 - - TGTGCCAGCAGTGTTGAGGACAAGTATAATTCACCCCTCCACTTT CASSVEDKYNSPLHF
TRBJ1-1 TRBV28 - - TGTGCCAGCAGTACGCCCCAGGCGGGGAGGACTGAAGCTTTCTTT CASSTPQAGRTEAFF
TRBJ2-5 TRBV7-3 - TRBD2 TGTGCCAGCAGCCCCGGCGGGGGAGAGACCCAGTACTTC CASSPGGGETQYF
TRBJ1-2 TRBV12-5 - TRBD1 TGTGCTAGTGGCCCCCAGGACAGGTACTATGGCTACACCTTC CASGPQDRYYGYTF
TRBJ1-2 TRBV5-4 - TRBD1 TGTGCCAGCAGCTTGGCGGCGGGACAGAACTATGGCTACACCTTC CASSLAAGQNYGYTF
TRBJ2-2 TRBV30 - - TGTGCCTGGGCGGGATTCGGCACCGGGGAGCTGTTTTTT CAWAGFGTGELFF
TRBJ2-1 TRBV19 - TRBD2 TGTGCCAGCGGACTAGCTGGGAATGAGCAGTTCTTC CASGLAGNEQFF
TRBJ1-6 TRBV2 - - TGTGCCAGCAGTGAAACTATAACATCACCCCTCCACTTT CASSETITSPLHF
TRBJ2-5 TRBV19 - - TGTGCCAGTAGTCCCGGGGGTGGAAGGGAAGGAAGAGAGACCCAGTACTTC CASSPGGGREGRETQYF
TRBJ2-5 TRBV2 - TRBD2 TGTGCCAGCAGTGACCCCTTCTCGCGGGGGGGTCAAGAGACCCAGTACTTC CASSDPFSRGGQETQYF
TRBJ2-7 TRBV7-6 few TRBD2 TGTGCCAGCAGCTCCCGCGGGGCGGGAGGATGGGAGCAGTACTTC CASSSRGAGGWEQYF
TRBJ1-4 TRBV25-1 - TRBD1 TGTGCCAGCCGACAGGGGGGTGAAAAACTGTTTTTT CASRQGGEKLFF
TRBJ1-2 TRBV10-3 - - TGTGCCATCAGTGACTCCAGAGGGTCCACCTGGTATGGCTACACCTTC CAISDSRGSTWYGYTF
TRBJ2-1 TRBV18 - - TGTGCCAGCTCAATCAGGATTAACCGGAATGAGCAGTTCTTC CASSIRINRNEQFF
TRBJ2-3 TRBV27 - TRBD2 TGTGCCAGCAGTTTAGGGGGGACTAGCGGGAGTCATACGCAGTATTTT CASSLGGTSGSHTQYF
TRBJ2-3 TRBV19 - TRBD2 TGTGCCAGTAGTGGAAATGAAGCGCGACTAGCGGGGAGGGGTACGCAGTATTTT CASSGNEARLAGRGTQYF
TRBJ1-1 TRBV13 - - TGTGCCAGCAGCTTAGGCCCCAGTGAAGCTTTCTTT CASSLGPSEAFF